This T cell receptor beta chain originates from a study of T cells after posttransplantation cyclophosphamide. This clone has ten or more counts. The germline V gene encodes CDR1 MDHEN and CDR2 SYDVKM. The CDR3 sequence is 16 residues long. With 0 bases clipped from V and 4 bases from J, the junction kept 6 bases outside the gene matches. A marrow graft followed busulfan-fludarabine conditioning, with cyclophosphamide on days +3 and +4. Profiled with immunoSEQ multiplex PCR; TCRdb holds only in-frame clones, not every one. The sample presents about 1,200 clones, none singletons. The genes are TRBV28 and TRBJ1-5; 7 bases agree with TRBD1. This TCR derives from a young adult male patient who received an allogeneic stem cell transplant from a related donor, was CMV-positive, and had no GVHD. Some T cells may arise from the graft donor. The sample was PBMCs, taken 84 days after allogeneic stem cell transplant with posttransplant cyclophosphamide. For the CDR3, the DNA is TGTGCCAGCAGTTTATGGGGGCAGGACAGGAATCAGCCCCAGCATTTT. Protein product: CASSLWGQDRNQPQHF.